The rows below give T cell receptor beta chains drawn from one sample of a study of human T cells and chemical hapten exposure. In TCRdb, the RACE reads were re-called with MiXCR into one record per CDR3 protein. This sample yields some 70,000 distinct CDR3 sequences, of which around 30% are seen a single time; roughly 10% belongs to the top ten. The specimen comprised whole blood, sampled in connection with sensitization to the hapten diphenylcyclopropenone (DPC). These receptors were obtained from a man between 35 and 55 years old with alopecia areata. Some clones in this sample may be carry-over from other donors' samples. Each CDR3 is given with its conserved first and last residue. The order of the fields is V gene, CDR3 length, D gene, J gene, clone size, CDR3 DNA, CDR3 protein. The D gene is left open where the match is weak. For some rows the clone size is stated as once, few or many, or as a class when expanded; others skip it.

v_gene: TRBV6-2/TRBV6-3; len: 18; d_gene: NA; j_gene: TRBJ2-6; abundance: NA; CDR3nt: TGTGCCAGCAGTTACTTCCCCGGACACCACTCTGGGGCCAACGTCCTGACTTTC; CDR3aa: CASSYFPGHHSGANVLTF
v_gene: TRBV18; len: 14; d_gene: NA; j_gene: TRBJ1-5; abundance: NA; CDR3nt: TGTGCCAGCTCCCCTGGGGCAGGGGATCAGCCCCAGCATTTT; CDR3aa: CASSPGAGDQPQHF
v_gene: TRBV19; len: 17; d_gene: NA; j_gene: TRBJ1-4; abundance: NA; CDR3nt: TGTGCCAGTAGTATAACTAAAGCGGGTTCGAGGGCGGAAAAACTGTTTTTT; CDR3aa: CASSITKAGSRAEKLFF
v_gene: TRBV27; len: 18; d_gene: TRBD1; j_gene: TRBJ2-7; abundance: NA; CDR3nt: TGTGCCAGCAGTTCCATATGGACAGGGACGGGGAGGACCTACGAGCAGTACTTC; CDR3aa: CASSSIWTGTGRTYEQYF
v_gene: TRBV20-1; len: 14; d_gene: TRBD2; j_gene: TRBJ2-7; abundance: NA; CDR3nt: TGCAGTGCTGGGACTAGCGGGAGAAGCTACGAGCAGTACTTC; CDR3aa: CSAGTSGRSYEQYF
v_gene: TRBV10-3; len: 15; d_gene: TRBD2; j_gene: TRBJ2-1; abundance: NA; CDR3nt: TGTGCCATCAGTGAGGCTAGCGGGAGAAGCAATGAGCAGTTCTTC; CDR3aa: CAISEASGRSNEQFF
v_gene: TRBV28; len: 15; d_gene: TRBD1; j_gene: TRBJ2-1; abundance: NA; CDR3nt: TGTGCCAGCAGTTTGAGCAACGCAGGGGGCAATGAGCAGTTCTTC; CDR3aa: CASSLSNAGGNEQFF
v_gene: TRBV28; len: 14; d_gene: TRBD2; j_gene: TRBJ2-7; abundance: NA; CDR3nt: TGTGCCAGCAGGAATCTAGCGGGGGCCTACGAGCAGTACTTC; CDR3aa: CASRNLAGAYEQYF
v_gene: TRBV18; len: 22; d_gene: NA; j_gene: TRBJ1-6; abundance: few; CDR3nt: TGTGCCAGCTCACCACGCTGGCAGGGTGGAAATCCGGAGTGGTCCTATAATTCACCCCTCCACTTT; CDR3aa: CASSPRWQGGNPEWSYNSPLHF
v_gene: TRBV12-3/TRBV12-4; len: 17; d_gene: NA; j_gene: TRBJ1-6; abundance: few; CDR3nt: TGTGCCAGCAGTTTAAACCGCGGGACTAGAGGTCAGAGACCCCTCCACTTT; CDR3aa: CASSLNRGTRGQRPLHF
v_gene: TRBV12-3/TRBV12-4; len: 18; d_gene: TRBD2; j_gene: TRBJ2-7; abundance: NA; CDR3nt: TGTGCCAGCAGTTTTTACGACTTGGGGACTAGCGGGGTAAGAGAGCAGTACTTC; CDR3aa: CASSFYDLGTSGVREQYF
v_gene: TRBV27; len: 15; d_gene: NA; j_gene: TRBJ1-2; abundance: few; CDR3nt: TGTGCCAGCAGTTTCTCGATGACAGGTTTCTATGGCTACACCTTC; CDR3aa: CASSFSMTGFYGYTF
v_gene: TRBV10-1; len: 15; d_gene: NA; j_gene: TRBJ2-7; abundance: many; CDR3nt: TGCGCCAGCTCCTTGGCGGGCTGGCGGACCTACGAGCAGTACTTC; CDR3aa: CASSLAGWRTYEQYF
v_gene: TRBV20-1; len: 13; d_gene: NA; j_gene: TRBJ1-5; abundance: NA; CDR3nt: TGCAGTGCTAGCCCTGGGAGTAATCAGCCCCAGCATTTT; CDR3aa: CSASPGSNQPQHF
v_gene: TRBV28; len: 12; d_gene: NA; j_gene: TRBJ2-3; abundance: NA; CDR3nt: TGTGCCAGCAGCCCTGACAGTAATACGCAGTATTTT; CDR3aa: CASSPDSNTQYF
v_gene: TRBV29-1; len: 14; d_gene: TRBD1; j_gene: TRBJ2-2; abundance: medium-sized; CDR3nt: TGCAGCACCCCCGGACAGGGGGCAACCGGGGAGCTGTTTTTT; CDR3aa: CSTPGQGATGELFF
v_gene: TRBV20-1; len: 12; d_gene: NA; j_gene: TRBJ2-5; abundance: few; CDR3nt: TGCAGTGCGATTAGCGACCAAGAGACCCAGTACTTC; CDR3aa: CSAISDQETQYF
v_gene: TRBV4-1; len: 13; d_gene: TRBD2; j_gene: TRBJ2-7; abundance: few; CDR3nt: TGCGCCGCCGGCCCAGCGGGGACCTACGAGCAGTACTTC; CDR3aa: CAAGPAGTYEQYF
v_gene: TRBV6-1; len: 13; d_gene: TRBD1; j_gene: TRBJ1-1; abundance: NA; CDR3nt: TGTGCCAGCAGGGACAGGGCGTTCACTGAAGCTTTCTTT; CDR3aa: CASRDRAFTEAFF
v_gene: TRBV12-3/TRBV12-4; len: 15; d_gene: TRBD2; j_gene: TRBJ2-7; abundance: NA; CDR3nt: TGTGCCAGCAGCCCCTGGGAGCGGGAGACTTACGAGCAGTACTTC; CDR3aa: CASSPWERETYEQYF
v_gene: TRBV6-1; len: 14; d_gene: TRBD1; j_gene: TRBJ2-7; abundance: NA; CDR3nt: TGTGCCAGCAGAAGACAGGGCCCTTCCTACGAGCAGTACTTC; CDR3aa: CASRRQGPSYEQYF
v_gene: TRBV12-3/TRBV12-4; len: 15; d_gene: TRBD2; j_gene: TRBJ2-3; abundance: many; CDR3nt: TGTGCCAGCACCCTACTAGCGGGATCAACAGATACGCAGTATTTT; CDR3aa: CASTLLAGSTDTQYF
v_gene: TRBV5-6; len: 15; d_gene: NA; j_gene: TRBJ2-5; abundance: many; CDR3nt: TGTGCCAGCAGCTTAAAAGGGAGAGGTCAAGAGACCCAGTACTTC; CDR3aa: CASSLKGRGQETQYF
v_gene: TRBV9; len: 15; d_gene: NA; j_gene: TRBJ1-1; abundance: NA; CDR3nt: TGTGCCAGCAGCGTAGGGACCACATGGAACACTGAAGCTTTCTTT; CDR3aa: CASSVGTTWNTEAFF
v_gene: TRBV3-1; len: 14; d_gene: NA; j_gene: TRBJ2-7; abundance: NA; CDR3nt: TGTGCCAGCAGCCAAGTGCGCCACTACGGCGAGCAGTACTTC; CDR3aa: CASSQVRHYGEQYF
v_gene: TRBV20-1; len: 14; d_gene: NA; j_gene: TRBJ2-3; abundance: NA; CDR3nt: TGCAGTGCCGACGAGAATTGGCGCACAGATACGCAGTATTTT; CDR3aa: CSADENWRTDTQYF
v_gene: TRBV24-1; len: 16; d_gene: TRBD1; j_gene: TRBJ2-1; abundance: few; CDR3nt: TGTGCCACCAGTGGCAGACAGGGGCCCGCTGTCAATGAGCAGTTCTTC; CDR3aa: CATSGRQGPAVNEQFF
v_gene: TRBV6-5; len: 16; d_gene: TRBD1; j_gene: TRBJ1-3; abundance: NA; CDR3nt: TGTGCCAGCAGTCCGCACTCACGGGACAGGGGAAACACCATATATTTT; CDR3aa: CASSPHSRDRGNTIYF
v_gene: TRBV12-3/TRBV12-4; len: 14; d_gene: NA; j_gene: TRBJ2-1; abundance: few; CDR3nt: TGTGCCAGCAGTTTAGCGGACGGGGTCAATGAGCAGTTCTTC; CDR3aa: CASSLADGVNEQFF
v_gene: TRBV3-1; len: 15; d_gene: NA; j_gene: TRBJ2-4; abundance: few; CDR3nt: TGTGCCAGCAGTGCGGAGCGACTAGCCAAAAACATTCAGTACTTC; CDR3aa: CASSAERLAKNIQYF
v_gene: TRBV3-1; len: 15; d_gene: NA; j_gene: TRBJ2-2; abundance: many; CDR3nt: TGTGCCAGCAGCCCCCTGGCGATTAACACCGGGGAGCTGTTTTTT; CDR3aa: CASSPLAINTGELFF
v_gene: TRBV20-1; len: 14; d_gene: NA; j_gene: TRBJ2-3; abundance: once; CDR3nt: TGCAGTGTTGCGACTGACCCCCCCACAGATACGCAGTATTTT; CDR3aa: CSVATDPPTDTQYF
v_gene: TRBV6-2/TRBV6-3; len: 16; d_gene: NA; j_gene: TRBJ2-3; abundance: NA; CDR3nt: TGTGCCAGCAGTCCCGGGACTGGATCTAGCACAGATACGCAGTATTTT; CDR3aa: CASSPGTGSSTDTQYF
v_gene: TRBV6-2/TRBV6-3; len: 14; d_gene: NA; j_gene: TRBJ2-4; abundance: NA; CDR3nt: TGTGCCAGCAGTCCCAGGGCGACGGATGGCATTCAGTACTTC; CDR3aa: CASSPRATDGIQYF
v_gene: TRBV28; len: 14; d_gene: NA; j_gene: TRBJ1-5; abundance: NA; CDR3nt: TGTGCCAGCAGTTTAGGGGGGAGCAATCAGCCCCAGCATTTT; CDR3aa: CASSLGGSNQPQHF
v_gene: TRBV28; len: 13; d_gene: TRBD2; j_gene: TRBJ2-7; abundance: NA; CDR3nt: TGTGCCAGCAGTGAACTAGCGGGAGTAGAGCAGTACTTC; CDR3aa: CASSELAGVEQYF
v_gene: TRBV9; len: 15; d_gene: NA; j_gene: TRBJ2-4; abundance: NA; CDR3nt: TGTGCCAGCAGCGTAGACCCTCTAGCCAAAAACATTCAGTACTTC; CDR3aa: CASSVDPLAKNIQYF
v_gene: TRBV3-1; len: 16; d_gene: NA; j_gene: TRBJ2-7; abundance: few; CDR3nt: TGTGCCAGCAGCCGTTTTGGGCTACGTGACCAGGACGAGCAGTACTTC; CDR3aa: CASSRFGLRDQDEQYF
v_gene: TRBV6-5; len: 14; d_gene: NA; j_gene: TRBJ1-5; abundance: few; CDR3nt: TGTGCCAGCAGTTACCGGCGGGATTCATCGCCCCAGCATTTT; CDR3aa: CASSYRRDSSPQHF
v_gene: TRBV27; len: 13; d_gene: NA; j_gene: TRBJ1-1; abundance: NA; CDR3nt: TGTGCCAGCAGTGGTCGCCCCACCACTGAAACTTTCTTT; CDR3aa: CASSGRPTTETFF
v_gene: TRBV15; len: 15; d_gene: NA; j_gene: TRBJ2-3; abundance: NA; CDR3nt: TGTGCCACCAGCGGGGGAAGGGGCAGCACAGATACGCAGTATTTT; CDR3aa: CATSGGRGSTDTQYF
v_gene: TRBV3-1; len: 17; d_gene: TRBD1; j_gene: TRBJ1-3; abundance: NA; CDR3nt: TGTGCCAGCAGCCTGAAGGACTCAGGGGGGATTGGAAACACCATATATTTT; CDR3aa: CASSLKDSGGIGNTIYF
v_gene: TRBV12-3/TRBV12-4; len: 14; d_gene: NA; j_gene: TRBJ1-1; abundance: NA; CDR3nt: TGTGCCAGCAGAAGGACATCCACGAACACTGAAGCTTTCTTT; CDR3aa: CASRRTSTNTEAFF
v_gene: TRBV6-5; len: 16; d_gene: NA; j_gene: TRBJ2-3; abundance: few; CDR3nt: TGTGCCAGCAGTTACTCGACACAGGGACGCACAGATACGCAGTATTTT; CDR3aa: CASSYSTQGRTDTQYF
v_gene: TRBV4-1; len: 14; d_gene: NA; j_gene: TRBJ2-7; abundance: few; CDR3nt: TGCGCCAGCAGCCAAGGATGGAGGGCAAGCGAGCAGTACTTC; CDR3aa: CASSQGWRASEQYF
v_gene: TRBV7-9; len: 16; d_gene: TRBD1; j_gene: TRBJ2-3; abundance: NA; CDR3nt: TGTGCCAGCAGCTTTGCCGGGACAGGGTACACAGATACGCAGTATTTT; CDR3aa: CASSFAGTGYTDTQYF
v_gene: TRBV7-9; len: 16; d_gene: TRBD1; j_gene: TRBJ2-4; abundance: NA; CDR3nt: TGTGCCAGCAGCCTTCGACAGGGTCAAGCCAAAAACATTCAGTACTTC; CDR3aa: CASSLRQGQAKNIQYF
v_gene: TRBV10-3; len: 14; d_gene: TRBD2; j_gene: TRBJ2-7; abundance: many; CDR3nt: TGTGCCATCAGTCTGTCCGGGACTACCTACGAGCAGTACTTC; CDR3aa: CAISLSGTTYEQYF
v_gene: TRBV6-2/TRBV6-3; len: 12; d_gene: NA; j_gene: TRBJ2-5; abundance: NA; CDR3nt: TGTGCCAGCAGCGGCAGGGGAGAGACCCAGTACTTC; CDR3aa: CASSGRGETQYF
v_gene: TRBV7-8; len: 16; d_gene: TRBD1; j_gene: TRBJ2-7; abundance: many; CDR3nt: TGTGCCAGCAGCTCTTTCGGGACAGTAAGATCCTACGAGCAGTACTTC; CDR3aa: CASSSFGTVRSYEQYF
v_gene: TRBV2; len: 11; d_gene: NA; j_gene: TRBJ2-5; abundance: few; CDR3nt: TGTGCCAGCAGACCCGAAGAGACCCAGTACTTC; CDR3aa: CASRPEETQYF
v_gene: TRBV29-1; len: 14; d_gene: TRBD1; j_gene: TRBJ2-3; abundance: few; CDR3nt: TGCAGCGTCGCCGGGACAGGGGGCGCAGATACGCAGTATTTT; CDR3aa: CSVAGTGGADTQYF
v_gene: TRBV28; len: 16; d_gene: TRBD1; j_gene: TRBJ2-3; abundance: once; CDR3nt: TGTGCCAGCCGGGACAGGGGGGATCTTAGCACAGATACGCAGTATTTT; CDR3aa: CASRDRGDLSTDTQYF
v_gene: TRBV27; len: 16; d_gene: TRBD2; j_gene: TRBJ2-2; abundance: NA; CDR3nt: TGTGCCAGCACACCGTACCAGAGCGGGAGGGGCGGGGAGCTGTTTTTT; CDR3aa: CASTPYQSGRGGELFF
v_gene: TRBV7-9; len: 13; d_gene: NA; j_gene: TRBJ2-1; abundance: few; CDR3nt: TGTGCCAGCAGCTTACACAGCGACAATGAGCAGTTCTTC; CDR3aa: CASSLHSDNEQFF